Shown below are 14 T cell receptor beta chains from a single sample sequenced in a study of CD8 T cells in Susac syndrome. Random hexamers primed reverse transcription of about 0.5 to 1 ug RNA. TCRdb reprocessed the immunoSEQ multiplex PCR reads via MiXCR and lists one record per CDR3 protein. The sample has some 160,000 distinct CDR3 sequences, approximately 95% seen once. Sequencing was carried out using CD8+ T cells from PBMCs. These receptors were obtained from a human donor with multiple sclerosis.

The chain employs TRBV29-1 and TRBJ2-4; D unclear. V was pared by 4 bases and J by 1 base, with 11 bases between. The CDR3 covers 14 residues. Germline V gene data show CDR1 as SQVTM and CDR2 as ANQGSEA. CDR3 DNA sequence: TGCAGCGTTGTCCGGTTAACGGCCAAAAACATTCAGTACTTC. Its protein is CSVVRLTAKNIQYF.

The chain recombines TRBV15 with TRBJ2-4; perhaps TRBD2 as D (5 bases). The germline V gene encodes CDR1 LNHNV and CDR2 YYDKDF (reference sequence). The length of the CDR3 is 15 residues. The V gene lost 0 bases and the J gene lost 8 bases, with 14 bases spanning the gap. CDR3 loop: CATSRDVETGDIQYF. CDR3 nucleotides: TGTGCCACCAGCAGAGATGTGGAGACCGGGGACATTCAGTACTTC.

The chain links TRBV7-9 to TRBJ2-3, with 11 bases that match TRBD2. The CDR3 runs 17 residues. CDR1 is SEHNR and CDR2 is FQNEAQ in the germline V gene (reference sequence). V lost 5 bases, J lost 3 bases, and 10 bases stayed unmatched. The CDR3: CASSHVTSGSGTDTQYF. DNA for the CDR3: TGTGCCAGCAGCCACGTCACTAGCGGGAGTGGTACAGATACGCAGTATTTT. Drawing the rest from reference TRBV7-9 and TRBJ2-3, the complete variable domain is DTGVSQNPRHKITKRGQNVTFRCDPISEHNRLYWYRQTLGQGPEFLTYFQNEAQLEKSRLLSDRFSAERPKGSFSTLEIQRTEQGDSAMYLCASSHVTSGSGTDTQYFGPGTRLTVL.

The V call is TRBV28, the J call TRBJ2-1, with 9 bases aligning to TRBD1. CDR1 and CDR2 from the germline V gene are MDHEN and SYDVKM. The ends lost 3 bases at V and 6 bases at J; junction bases unmatched: 3. This CDR3 contains 14 residues. The CDR3 DNA sequence: TGTGCCAGCAGTTTTGGGACAGGGTCCAATGAGCAGTTCTTC. Translating gives CASSFGTGSNEQFF. The whole variable domain, remainder taken from reference TRBV28 and TRBJ2-1, is DVKVTQSSRYLVKRTGEKVFLECVQDMDHENMFWYRQDPGLGLRLIYFSYDVKMKEKGDIPEGYSVSREKKERFSLILESASTNQTSMYLCASSFGTGSNEQFFGPGTRLTVL.

The V call is TRBV6-5, the J call TRBJ1-6; D gene uncertain. This CDR3 is built from 13 residues. V lost 2 bases and J lost 12, with 11 bases in between. In germline, CDR1 is MNHEY, CDR2 SVGAGI. CDR3 amino acids: CASSYAGGRPLHF. CDR3 in DNA: TGTGCCAGCAGTTACGCAGGAGGAAGACCCCTCCACTTT.

The V and J genes are TRBV29-1 and TRBJ2-7, with D uncertain. Germline V CDR1 and CDR2: SQVTM, ANQGSEA. Trimming removed 1 base at V and 1 base at J, with 11 bases between. The CDR3 has 14 residues. CDR3 residues: CSVEGDQASYEQYF. The CDR3, as DNA: TGCAGCGTTGAAGGGGATCAGGCTTCCTACGAGCAGTACTTC.

The rearrangement joins TRBV29-1 to TRBJ1-1; 7 bases fit TRBD1. Germline CDR1 reads SQVTM; CDR2 reads ANQGSEA. The trim removed 7 bases at V and 4 bases at J, leaving 3 bases unmatched. The CDR3 has 11 amino acids. As DNA, the CDR3 is TGCAGCGCCAGGGGGAGCACTGAAGCTTTCTTT. Translated: CSARGSTEAFF.

This clonotype appeared a single time. The V and J genes are TRBV5-1 and TRBJ2-1, with D uncertain. Germline V gives CDR1 SGHRS, CDR2 YFSETQ. CDR3 length: 13 amino acids. Deletions cut 4 bases from V and 6 bases from J, with 11 bases between. The CDR3 reads CASSEDIGNEQFF. CDR3 coding DNA: TGCGCCAGCAGCGAAGACATCGGCAATGAGCAGTTCTTC.

The chain recombines TRBV20-1 with TRBJ1-5; D uncertain. Germline values: CDR1 DFQATT, CDR2 SNEGSKA (reference sequence). The V gene lost 0 bases and the J gene lost 6 bases, with 12 bases spanning the gap. This CDR3 contains 14 residues. CDR3 residues: CSARDIARTQPQHF. The DNA for the CDR3 is TGCAGTGCTAGAGATATTGCTCGGACTCAGCCCCAGCATTTT.

The V gene is TRBV29-1, the J gene TRBJ2-6; 14 nucleotides align to TRBD2. Germline V CDR1 and CDR2: SQVTM, ANQGSEA. The V gene end was trimmed by 6 bases and the J gene end by 1 base; junction bases not matched to a gene: 5. This CDR3 is 17 amino acids long. CDR3 sequence: CSVVGLAGGSGANVLTF. CDR3 DNA: TGCAGCGTGGTAGGACTAGCGGGAGGTTCTGGGGCCAACGTCCTGACTTTC.

The chain is built from TRBV7-9 and TRBJ2-7; D may be TRBD1 or TRBD2 (5 bases each). The CDR3 extends over 15 amino acids. CDR1 and CDR2 from the germline V gene are SEHNR and FQNEAQ (reference sequence). Deletions cut 8 bases from V and 2 bases from J, with 19 bases between. The CDR3 region has the DNA TGTGCCAGCGGCCCCCCCCAGGGACCGCCCTACGAGCAGTACTTC. It translates to CASGPPQGPPYEQYF.

The CDR3 sequence is CASSRLREIKVDEQFF. In DNA, the CDR3 is TGTGCCAGCAGTCGATTACGGGAGATCAAAGTCGATGAGCAGTTCTTC. The V call is TRBV27, the J call TRBJ2-1, with D maybe TRBD2 (6 bases). V was clipped by 5 bases and J by 8 bases, with 22 bases between them. CDR3 length: 16 amino acids. CDR1 MNHEY and CDR2 SMNVEV come from the germline V gene (reference sequence).

Written as DNA, the CDR3 is TGTGCCAGCAGTGACGTGCAGGGTCGGTTTTACTCCTACAATGAGCAGTTCTTC. This gives the protein CASSDVQGRFYSYNEQFF. The chain couples TRBV2 to TRBJ2-1, with a possible D match to TRBD1 (5 bases). Looked up from germline, CDR1 is SNHLY and CDR2 is FYNNEI. Trimming pared 3 bases from V and 0 bases from J, leaving 18 bases between. The CDR3 is 18 residues long.

The V and J genes are TRBV25-1 and TRBJ1-1; no reliable D call. Per the germline V gene, CDR1 is MGHDK and CDR2 is SYGVNS. The CDR3 is 12 residues long. The germline V and J ends were trimmed by 5 bases and 3 bases, with 7 bases remaining between them. CDR3 DNA: TGTGCCAGCAGTAGATGGGACACTGAAGCTTTCTTT. The encoded protein is CASSRWDTEAFF. The full variable domain, rest sourced from reference TRBV25-1 and TRBJ1-1, is EADIYQTPRYLVIGTGKKITLECSQTMGHDKMYWYQQDPGMELHLIHYSYGVNSTEKGDLSSESTVSRIRTEHFPLTLESARPSHTSQYLCASSRWDTEAFFGQGTRLTVV.